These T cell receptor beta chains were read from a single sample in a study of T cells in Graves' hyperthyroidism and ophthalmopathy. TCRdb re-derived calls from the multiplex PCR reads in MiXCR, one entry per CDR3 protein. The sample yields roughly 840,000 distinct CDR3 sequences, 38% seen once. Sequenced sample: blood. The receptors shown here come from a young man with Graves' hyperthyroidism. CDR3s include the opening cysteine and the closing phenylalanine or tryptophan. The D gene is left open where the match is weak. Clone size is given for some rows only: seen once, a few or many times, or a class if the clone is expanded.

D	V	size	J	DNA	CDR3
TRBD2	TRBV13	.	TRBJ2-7	TGTGCCAGCAGTAGAAATAGCGGGGCATTCGCCGAGCAGTACTTC	CASSRNSGAFAEQYF
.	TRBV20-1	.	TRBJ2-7	TGCAGTGCTAGAGTGGAGCTTCTTAGTTCCTACGAGCAGTACTTC	CSARVELLSSYEQYF
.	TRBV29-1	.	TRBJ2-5	TGCAGCGCATGTGAAATTAGGGAGACCCAGTACTTC	CSACEIRETQYF
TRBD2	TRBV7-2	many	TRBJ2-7	TGTGCCAGCAGACTAGCGGGAGGCCACGAGCAGTACTTC	CASRLAGGHEQYF
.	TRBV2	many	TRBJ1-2	TGTGCCAGAGCGGGGCAGGTCGACGGCTACACCTTC	CARAGQVDGYTF
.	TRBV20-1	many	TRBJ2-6	TGCAGTGCTAGGGCCCTCTCTGGGGCCAACGTCCTGACTTTC	CSARALSGANVLTF
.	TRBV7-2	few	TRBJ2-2	TGTGCCAGCAGCCGACCGGGGGCCGGGGAGCTGTTTTTT	CASSRPGAGELFF
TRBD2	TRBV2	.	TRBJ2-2	TGTGCCAGCAACCAGCGGGGGTCAAACACCGGGGAGCTGTTTTTT	CASNQRGSNTGELFF
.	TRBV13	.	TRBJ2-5	TGTGCCAGCAGAACGGGACTTAAAGAGACCCAGTACTTC	CASRTGLKETQYF
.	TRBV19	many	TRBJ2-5	TGTGCCAGTAACTGGGGGGAAGAGACCCAGTACTTC	CASNWGEETQYF
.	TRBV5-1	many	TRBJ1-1	TGCGCCAGCAGCTTGGCTCAGGATAGTGAAGCTTTCTTT	CASSLAQDSEAFF
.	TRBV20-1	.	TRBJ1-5	TGCAGTGCTAAGGGGGGGGGGAATCAGCCCCAGCATTTT	CSAKGGGNQPQHF
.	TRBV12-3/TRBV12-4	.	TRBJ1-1	TGTGCCAGCAGGAAAAGACAGAACACTGAAGCTTTCTTT	CASRKRQNTEAFF
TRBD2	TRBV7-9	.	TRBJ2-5	TGTGCCAGCAGTTTTAGCGGGGCGTACCAAGAGACCCAGTACTTC	CASSFSGAYQETQYF
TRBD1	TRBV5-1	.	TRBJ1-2	TGCGCCAGCAGCCTGGACAGGGGGCATGACTATGGCTACACCTTC	CASSLDRGHDYGYTF
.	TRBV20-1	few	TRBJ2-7	TGCAGTGCTAGAGATAGTCACGGAGACCTGTACGAGCAGTACTTC	CSARDSHGDLYEQYF
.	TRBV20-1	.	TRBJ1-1	TGCAGTGCCACCGGCTACAAGACGGACACTGAAGCTTTCTTT	CSATGYKTDTEAFF
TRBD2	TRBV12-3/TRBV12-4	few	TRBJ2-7	TGTGCCAGCAGTTTAGGGTTCCTAGCGGGACTTACCTACGAGCAGTACTTC	CASSLGFLAGLTYEQYF
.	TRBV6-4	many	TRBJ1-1	TGTGCCAGCAGTGACTCGGATGTGAACACTGAAGCTTTCTTT	CASSDSDVNTEAFF
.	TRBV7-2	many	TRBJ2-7	TGTGCCAGCAGCTCGCTTGGGGGCGCGCAGTACTTC	CASSSLGGAQYF
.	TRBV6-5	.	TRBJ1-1	TGTGCCAGCAGTGTGGACAGCCAGAACACTGAAGCTTTCTTT	CASSVDSQNTEAFF
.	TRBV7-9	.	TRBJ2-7	TGTGCCAGCAGCTTAGAGGGTTACTACGAGCAGTACTTC	CASSLEGYYEQYF
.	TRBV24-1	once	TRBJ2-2	TGTGCCGCCAGTGGGCCCCCGAGCCGTCCGTCGAACACCGGGGAGCTGTTTTTT	CAASGPPSRPSNTGELFF
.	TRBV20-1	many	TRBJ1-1	TGCAGTGCTAAGAAGCGACTGAACACTGAAGCTTTCTTT	CSAKKRLNTEAFF
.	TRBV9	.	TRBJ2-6	TGCGCCAACAGCTTAACTGCTGGGGCCAACGTCCTGACTTTC	CANSLTAGANVLTF
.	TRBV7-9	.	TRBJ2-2	TGTGCCAGCAGCTTCGGGGGTAGTGCGGGAACCGGGGAGCTGTTTTTT	CASSFGGSAGTGELFF
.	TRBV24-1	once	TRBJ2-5	TGTGCCACCAGTGATTCGGGGGTAGGGGAGACCCAGTACTTC	CATSDSGVGETQYF
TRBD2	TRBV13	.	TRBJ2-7	TGTGCCAGCAGCTTTAGCGGGAGGGGTTCCTACGAGCAGTACTTC	CASSFSGRGSYEQYF
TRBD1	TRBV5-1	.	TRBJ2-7	TGCGCCAGCAGCTCTCCGGGACAGGTAATCTACGAGCAGTACTTC	CASSSPGQVIYEQYF
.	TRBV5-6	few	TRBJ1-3	TGTGCCAGCAGAGGGACAACTGGAAACACCATATATTTT	CASRGTTGNTIYF
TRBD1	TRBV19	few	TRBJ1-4	TGTGCCAGTAGTATGAGACGGGACAGTCCAACTAATGAAAAACTGTTTTTT	CASSMRRDSPTNEKLFF
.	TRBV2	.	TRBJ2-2	TGTGCCAGCGAAGACATACACACCGGGGAGCTGTTTTTT	CASEDIHTGELFF
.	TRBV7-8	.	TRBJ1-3	TGTGCCAGCAGCTTAGCAGCGTTTCGGGGTGGTGGAAACACCATATATTTT	CASSLAAFRGGGNTIYF
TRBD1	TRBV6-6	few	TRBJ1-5	TGTGCCAGCAGTCACGGGACAGGGCGGTCCAATCAGCCCCAGCATTTT	CASSHGTGRSNQPQHF
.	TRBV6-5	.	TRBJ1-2	TGTGCCAGCAGAAGTAGGGACTGGGATGGCTACACCTTC	CASRSRDWDGYTF
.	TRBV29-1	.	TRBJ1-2	TGCAGCGTTGCAGACACTATCAACTATGGCTACACCTTC	CSVADTINYGYTF
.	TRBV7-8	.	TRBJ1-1	TGTGCCAGCAGCTCGTGGCGGAGGGGAGCCGTGGTAACTGAAGCTTTCTTT	CASSSWRRGAVVTEAFF
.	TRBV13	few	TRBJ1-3	TGTGCCAGCAGCTTAGACGGAGAGTTCCCCATATATTTT	CASSLDGEFPIYF
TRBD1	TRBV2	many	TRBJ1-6	TGTGCCAGCAGGGACAGGGCAAACTATAATTCACCCCTCCACTTT	CASRDRANYNSPLHF
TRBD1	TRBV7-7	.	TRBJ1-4	TGTGCTAGCAGCCCCGGGACAGGGGGCCCGGATTATGAAAAACTGTTTTTT	CASSPGTGGPDYEKLFF
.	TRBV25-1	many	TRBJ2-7	TGTGCCAGCAGTGAAACCAGGACAGTCTACGAGCAGTACTTC	CASSETRTVYEQYF
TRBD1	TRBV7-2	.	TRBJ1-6	TGTGCCAGCAGCCGGGACAGCCCTGTTTCACCCCTCCACTTT	CASSRDSPVSPLHF
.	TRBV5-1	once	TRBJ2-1	TGCGCCAGCAGCCAGGGGAGCGGGAATAGGGATGAGCAGTTCTTC	CASSQGSGNRDEQFF
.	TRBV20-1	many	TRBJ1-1	TGCAGTGCTAGAGATCGGGTACAGTACACTGAAGCTTTCTTT	CSARDRVQYTEAFF
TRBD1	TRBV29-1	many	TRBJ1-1	TGCAGCGTTAAGGCAGGGGGGACTGAAGCTTTCTTT	CSVKAGGTEAFF
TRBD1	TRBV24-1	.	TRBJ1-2	TGTGCCACCAGTGCCGGGACAGGGGACACCGGGGGCTACACCTTC	CATSAGTGDTGGYTF
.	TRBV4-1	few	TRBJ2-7	TGCGCCAGCAGCCAGGGCAGTTATTCCTACGAGCAGTACTTC	CASSQGSYSYEQYF
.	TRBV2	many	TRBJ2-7	TGTGCCAGCAGTGAGAGGGCAGAGACCTACGAGCAGTACTTC	CASSERAETYEQYF
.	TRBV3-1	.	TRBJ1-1	TGTGCCAGCAGCCAAGGGGCCATGAACACTGAAGCTTTCTTT	CASSQGAMNTEAFF
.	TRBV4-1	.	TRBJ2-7	TGCGCCAGCAGCCAAGGGGACATTGCCTACGAGCAGTACTTC	CASSQGDIAYEQYF
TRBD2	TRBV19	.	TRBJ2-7	TGTGCCACTTCTGCTAGCGGGACCTACGAGCAGTACTTC	CATSASGTYEQYF
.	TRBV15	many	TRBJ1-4	TGTGCCACCAGCACCCTACAGGGCGCAGGGGAAAAACTGTTTTTT	CATSTLQGAGEKLFF
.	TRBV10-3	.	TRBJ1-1	TGTGCCATGCGGAGGGAGAACACTAAAGCTTTCTTT	CAMRRENTKAFF
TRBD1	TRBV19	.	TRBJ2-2	TGTGCCAGTAGTGCACAGGGGCTTCCTACCAACACCGGGGAGCTGTTTTTT	CASSAQGLPTNTGELFF
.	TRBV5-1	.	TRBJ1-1	TGCGCCAGCAGCTTGGGGAGTGTAACGCTCAACACTGAAGCTTTCTTT	CASSLGSVTLNTEAFF
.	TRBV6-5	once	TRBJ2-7	TGTGCCAGCAGCAAGGGACATCTTTACGAGCAGTACTTC	CASSKGHLYEQYF
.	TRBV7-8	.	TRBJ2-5	TGTGCCAGCAGCCAAGGAGTACCGGGGCGGCGGGAGACCCAGTACTTC	CASSQGVPGRRETQYF